The 2 T cell receptor beta chains below were found in one sample sequenced in a study of blood T cell repertoires in COVID-19. The protocol was immunoSEQ multiplex PCR, while the TCRdb copy is restricted to in-frame clones and leaves out a portion. This table has around 250,000 clones, roughly 79% appearing once. Sequencing was carried out using PBMCs or T cells enriched from blood (not recorded which). These receptors originate from a man aged 40-50 years who had recovered from COVID-19.

CDR3 in amino acids: CASSFLVLNTEAFF. CDR3 DNA sequence: TGCGCCAGCAGCTTTCTCGTTTTGAACACTGAAGCTTTCTTT. The rearrangement joins TRBV5-1 to TRBJ1-1; D gene unclear. Germline CDR1 and CDR2: SGHRS and YFSETQ. CDR3 length: 14 amino acids. V dropped 2 bases and J dropped 0 bases, with 8 bases sitting between them.

This sequence joins TRBV27 and TRBJ2-3, with D unresolved. Trimming cost V 4 bases and J 5 bases, with 13 bases left between them. The CDR3 spans 14 residues. Germline V gene sequence: CDR1 MNHEY, CDR2 SMNVEV (reference sequence). As DNA, the CDR3 is TGTGCCAGCAGTTCCTTGAGGCGCAAAGATACGCAGTATTTT. Amino acids: CASSSLRRKDTQYF.